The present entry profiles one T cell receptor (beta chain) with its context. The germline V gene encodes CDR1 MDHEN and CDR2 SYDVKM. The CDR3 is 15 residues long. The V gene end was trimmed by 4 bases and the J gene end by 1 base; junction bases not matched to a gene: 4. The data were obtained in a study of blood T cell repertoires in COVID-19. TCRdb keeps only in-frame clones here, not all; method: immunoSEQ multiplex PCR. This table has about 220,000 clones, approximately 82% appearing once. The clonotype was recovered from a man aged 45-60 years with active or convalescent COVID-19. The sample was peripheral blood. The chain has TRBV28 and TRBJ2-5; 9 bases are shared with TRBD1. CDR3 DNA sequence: TGTGCCAGCAGTTCACAGGGGGCTCCCCAAGAGACCCAGTACTTC. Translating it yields CASSSQGAPQETQYF.